This TCR beta chain stems from a study of blood T cell repertoires in COVID-19. The CDR3 has 10 residues. The age range of participants was about 18 to 89 years, with residence in under 30 US areas. Donors were grouped by their self-reported clinical history. The data were produced by immunoSEQ multiplex PCR, yet TCRdb's version contains in-frame clones alone and is incomplete. The sample has around 200,000 clones; 85% are singletons. Material for sequencing was PBMCs or T cells enriched from blood (not recorded which). This clonotype was sampled from a middle-aged man who had recovered from COVID-19. The chain carries TRBV21-1 and TRBJ2-3; the D call TRBD2 from the table was never checked on the DNA. TRBV21-1 represents a pseudogene. Here the CDR3 reads CASSADTQYF. The CDR3 DNA follows: TGTGCCAGCTCCGCAGATACGCAGTATTTT.